Included here is one TCR beta chain sequence, with context. Its antigen is not identified. The entry originates in a study of T cells in Graves' hyperthyroidism and ophthalmopathy. CDR3 length equals 13 residues. With 6 bases clipped from V and 6 bases from J, the junction kept 4 bases outside the gene matches. Per the germline V gene, CDR1 is MNHNS and CDR2 is SASEGT. It was RNA transcripts that yielded the amplified TCR beta CDR3 regions. HTBI primers were used for first-round RT-PCR of the TCR CDR3. TCRdb re-called the multiplex PCR reads through MiXCR, storing one row per CDR3 protein. The table lists about 300,000 distinct CDR3 sequences, approximately 18% of them singletons. Whole-study findings and limits: Median prediction lead before ophthalmopathy onset was roughly 6 months with the model.

Diagnostic decisions used clinical symptoms, serum thyroxine and TRAb, thyroid ultrasound and orbital computed tomography. This chain connects TRBV6-1 to TRBJ2-7; 11 bases agree with TRBD2. Sequenced sample: blood. This clonotype originated in a man aged 45-60 years with Graves' ophthalmopathy. CDR3: CASRLGLAGEQYF. For the CDR3, the DNA is TGTGCCAGCAGACTCGGACTAGCGGGCGAGCAGTACTTC.